This is a list of T cell receptor beta chains from one sample in a study of naive and memory T cell subsets. TCRdb re-called the UMI-ligation and nested PCR reads with MiXCR, one entry per CDR3 protein. The sample records under 40,000 distinct CDR3 sequences, 10% to 15% being singletons. The sequenced sample consisted of effector memory CD4+ T cells from blood. These receptor sequences come from a human donor in good health. Each CDR3 is given with its conserved first and last residue. Each record gives: V gene, CDR3 length, D gene, clone size, J gene, CDR3 protein, CDR3 DNA. D genes are given only for firm matches. The size field is filled for only some rows; it gives once, few, many or a size class.

TRBV3-1	14	-	many	TRBJ2-7	CASSQHLAAMEQYF	TGTGCCAGCAGCCAGCACTTAGCAGCTATGGAGCAGTACTTC
TRBV4-1	16	-	many	TRBJ2-6	CASSQFGGSGANVLTF	TGCGCCAGCAGCCAATTCGGGGGCTCTGGGGCCAACGTCCTGACTTTC
TRBV6-2/TRBV6-3	16	TRBD2	-	TRBJ2-1	CASSYLPGLATNEQFF	TGTGCCAGCAGTTACCTGCCGGGACTAGCGACGAATGAGCAGTTCTTC
TRBV24-1	11	TRBD1	many	TRBJ2-1	CATTGYNEQFF	TGTGCCACGACAGGGTACAATGAGCAGTTCTTC
TRBV7-8	14	-	-	TRBJ2-1	CASSFLPGHNEQFF	TGTGCCAGCAGCTTTTTGCCGGGGCACAATGAGCAGTTCTTC
TRBV19	15	-	-	TRBJ1-2	CASSLSRDSRGGYTF	TGTGCCAGTAGTTTGAGCCGGGACTCGCGCGGGGGCTACACCTTC
TRBV5-1	17	-	few	TRBJ2-1	CASSPSPDKTLYNEQFF	TGCGCCAGCAGCCCCTCTCCGGACAAGACGCTCTACAATGAGCAGTTCTTC
TRBV12-3/TRBV12-4	16	TRBD2	-	TRBJ2-2	CASTPRLAGFTGELFF	TGTGCCAGCACCCCCCGATTAGCGGGATTCACCGGGGAGCTGTTTTTT
TRBV12-3/TRBV12-4	16	TRBD2	medium-sized	TRBJ2-1	CASRNPAGLVRNEQFF	TGTGCCAGCAGAAATCCGGCCGGACTAGTACGCAATGAGCAGTTCTTC
TRBV7-2	16	-	many	TRBJ2-6	CASSLKTLSGANVLTF	TGTGCCAGCAGCTTGAAGACCCTCTCTGGGGCCAACGTCCTGACTTTC
TRBV5-1	16	TRBD1	many	TRBJ2-5	CASSITNRGIQETQYF	TGCGCCAGCAGCATTACAAACAGGGGAATCCAAGAGACCCAGTACTTC
TRBV11-2	14	-	few	TRBJ2-7	CASSLWGSSYEQYF	TGTGCCAGCAGCTTGTGGGGGTCGAGTTACGAGCAGTACTTC
TRBV5-1	17	-	-	TRBJ1-3	CASSLEWRGNSGNTIYF	TGCGCCAGCAGCTTGGAATGGAGGGGAAACTCTGGAAACACCATATATTTT
TRBV29-1	13	-	-	TRBJ1-1	CSGKGGTDTEAFF	TGCAGCGGGAAAGGCGGGACGGACACTGAAGCTTTCTTT
TRBV5-1	12	-	-	TRBJ1-1	CASSQGVTEAFF	TGCGCCAGCAGCCAAGGGGTTACTGAAGCTTTCTTT
TRBV3-1	18	-	-	TRBJ1-3	CASSQSRVGSSSGNTIYF	TGTGCCAGCAGCCAGTCCCGAGTGGGGAGTTCTTCTGGAAACACCATATATTTT
TRBV20-1	12	-	-	TRBJ2-5	CSASPGEETQYF	TGCAGTGCTAGTCCGGGGGAGGAGACCCAGTACTTC
TRBV28	14	TRBD2	few	TRBJ2-7	CASSAAGAGQEQYF	TGTGCCAGCAGTGCCGCGGGAGCGGGTCAAGAGCAGTACTTC
TRBV2	14	-	many	TRBJ2-3	CASSTRGRGDTQYF	TGTGCCAGCAGTACCAGGGGACGGGGAGATACGCAGTATTTT
TRBV7-9	17	TRBD1	-	TRBJ1-6	CASSADPGQGFVSPLHF	TGTGCCAGCAGCGCCGACCCGGGACAGGGATTTGTATCACCCCTCCACTTT
TRBV12-3/TRBV12-4	14	-	-	TRBJ1-3	CASSPGGAGNTIYF	TGTGCCAGCAGTCCCGGGGGTGCTGGAAACACCATATATTTT
TRBV27	12	TRBD1	-	TRBJ2-4	CASRGQGYIQYF	TGTGCCAGCAGGGGACAGGGCTACATTCAGTACTTC
TRBV20-1	14	-	-	TRBJ1-2	CSARDSRQGHGYTF	TGCAGTGCTAGAGATTCGCGGCAGGGCCATGGCTACACCTTC
TRBV27	14	-	few	TRBJ2-3	CASGRRGATDTQYF	TGTGCCAGCGGACGCAGGGGGGCTACAGATACGCAGTATTTT
TRBV20-1	12	-	-	TRBJ2-5	CSASFLEETQYF	TGCAGTGCTAGTTTTTTGGAAGAGACCCAGTACTTC
TRBV5-1	14	TRBD1	few	TRBJ2-4	CASSGGQGINIQYF	TGCGCCAGCAGCGGCGGACAGGGGATCAACATTCAGTACTTC
TRBV12-2	12	-	few	TRBJ2-1	CASRRISNEQFF	TGTGCAAGTCGCCGGATTAGCAATGAGCAGTTCTTC
TRBV12-3/TRBV12-4	16	-	many	TRBJ2-3	CASSTRRGGQVDTQYF	TGTGCCAGCAGTACTCGCAGGGGCGGGCAGGTAGATACGCAGTATTTT
TRBV18	19	-	many	TRBJ2-6	CASSPRDGQSFSGANVLTF	TGTGCCAGCTCACCTAGGGACGGACAGAGCTTCTCTGGGGCCAACGTCCTGACTTTC
TRBV29-1	12	-	-	TRBJ1-4	CSVGGASEKLFF	TGCAGCGTTGGAGGTGCAAGTGAAAAACTGTTTTTT
TRBV3-1	15	TRBD1	few	TRBJ1-2	CASSQDLTGGHGYTF	TGTGCCAGCAGCCAAGACCTTACAGGGGGCCATGGCTACACCTTC
TRBV20-1	15	-	-	TRBJ2-2	CSARAPGRGTGELFF	TGCAGTGCTAGAGCCCCGGGCAGGGGAACCGGGGAGCTGTTTTTT
TRBV4-1	16	-	-	TRBJ1-1	CASSQDPGAIRTEAFF	TGCGCCAGCAGCCAAGATCCGGGGGCGATTCGCACTGAAGCTTTCTTT
TRBV14	13	-	-	TRBJ1-1	CASSQVPVSRAFF	TGTGCCAGCAGCCAAGTTCCGGTCTCACGAGCTTTCTTT
TRBV6-5	14	-	many	TRBJ1-1	CASTWTAQGTEAFF	TGTGCCAGCACCTGGACAGCGCAGGGCACTGAAGCTTTCTTT
TRBV9	15	-	-	TRBJ2-3	CASSGGSYSTDTQYF	TGTGCCAGCAGCGGCGGATCATACTCCACAGATACGCAGTATTTT
TRBV6-2/TRBV6-3	13	TRBD2	many	TRBJ2-7	CASRASGSEEQYF	TGTGCCAGCAGAGCTAGCGGGAGTGAGGAGCAGTACTTC
TRBV27	15	-	many	TRBJ2-7	CASSLSFRSEGEQYF	TGTGCCAGCAGTTTAAGTTTCCGCTCCGAGGGCGAGCAGTACTTC
TRBV5-1	17	TRBD2	few	TRBJ2-1	CASSLATSGRAYSEQFF	TGCGCCAGCAGCTTGGCGACTAGCGGGAGGGCCTATAGTGAGCAGTTCTTC
TRBV7-2	13	-	-	TRBJ1-5	CASSSTENQPQHF	TGTGCCAGCAGCTCCACCGAAAATCAGCCCCAGCATTTT
TRBV3-1	13	-	-	TRBJ1-5	CASSQGSYQPQHF	TGTGCCAGCAGCCAGGGGTCGTATCAGCCCCAGCATTTT